This T cell receptor (beta chain) was sequenced in a study of blood T cell repertoires in COVID-19. About the research overall: The analysed material was cDNA or gDNA that came from T cells, B-cell-depleted T cells, or PBMCs.

Authors' methods: Reference gene primer amplification yielded estimated nucleated cell counts. The method was immunoSEQ multiplex PCR; TCRdb's version includes in-frame clones alone and lacks a portion of them. The V and J calls and the clone size are those of that table, but D and trimming were determined from the DNA. The sample includes about 130,000 clones, approximately 83% seen only once; the top ten take 25% to 30%. The CDR3 has 15 amino acids. The germline V gene encodes CDR1 SGHAT and CDR2 FQNNGV. The V and J ends lost 0 bases and 8 bases respectively, with 11 bases between them. The TCR was taken from a woman older than 75 with acute or convalescent COVID-19. The V call is TRBV11-2, the J call TRBJ1-6, with TRBD1 as a possible D gene (5 bases). Sequences were obtained from peripheral blood. In DNA, the CDR3 is TGTGCCAGCAGCTTAGAGCAGGGAAGAGATTCACCCCTCCACTTT. Amino acid sequence: CASSLEQGRDSPLHF.